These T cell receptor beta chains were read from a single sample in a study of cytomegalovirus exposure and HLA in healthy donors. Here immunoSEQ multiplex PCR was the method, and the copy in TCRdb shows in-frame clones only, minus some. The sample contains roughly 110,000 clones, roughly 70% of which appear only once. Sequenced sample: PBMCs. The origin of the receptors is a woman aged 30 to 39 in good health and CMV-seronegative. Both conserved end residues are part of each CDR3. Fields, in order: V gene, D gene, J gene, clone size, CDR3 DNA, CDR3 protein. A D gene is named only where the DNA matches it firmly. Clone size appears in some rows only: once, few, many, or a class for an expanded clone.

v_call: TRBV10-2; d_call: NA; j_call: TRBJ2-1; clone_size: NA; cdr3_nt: TGCGCCAGCAGTGCCAGCTACAATGAGCAGTTCTTC; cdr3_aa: CASSASYNEQFF
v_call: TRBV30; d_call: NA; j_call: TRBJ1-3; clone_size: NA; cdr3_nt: TGTGCCCGTACAGGCGTCTCTGGAAACACCATATATTTT; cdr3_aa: CARTGVSGNTIYF
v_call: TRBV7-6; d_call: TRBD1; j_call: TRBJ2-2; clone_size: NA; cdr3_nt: TGTGCCAGCGAGACAGGGGATAACACCGGGGAGCTGTTTTTT; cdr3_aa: CASETGDNTGELFF
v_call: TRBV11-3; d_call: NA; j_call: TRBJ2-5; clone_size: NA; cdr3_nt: TGTGCCAGCAACGTGGGGGGCCAAGAGACCCAGTACTTC; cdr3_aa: CASNVGGQETQYF
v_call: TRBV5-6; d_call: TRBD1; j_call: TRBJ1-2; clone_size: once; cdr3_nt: TGTGCCAGCAGCCGGGCGGGAACAGGGGCCGTATATGGCTACACCTTC; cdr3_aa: CASSRAGTGAVYGYTF
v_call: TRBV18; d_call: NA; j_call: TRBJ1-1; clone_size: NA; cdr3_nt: TGTGCCAGCTCACCAGGCCTACAGGGTGTGAACACTGAAGCTTTCTTT; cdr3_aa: CASSPGLQGVNTEAFF
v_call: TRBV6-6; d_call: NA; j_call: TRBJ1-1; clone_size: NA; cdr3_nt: TGTGCCAGCAGTTACTTCCTCCAGGCACTCTTT; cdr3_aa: CASSYFLQALF
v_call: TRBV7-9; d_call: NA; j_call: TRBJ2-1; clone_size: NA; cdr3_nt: TGTGCCAGCAGCGGGGGGACCCGGCGTGAGCAGTTCTTC; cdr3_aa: CASSGGTRREQFF
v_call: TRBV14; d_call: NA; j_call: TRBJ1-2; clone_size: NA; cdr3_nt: TGTGCCAGCAGCCAGCAGCGTTTCTATGGCTACACCTTC; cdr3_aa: CASSQQRFYGYTF
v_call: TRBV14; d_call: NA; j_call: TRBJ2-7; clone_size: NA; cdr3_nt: TGTGCCAGCAGCCCGGGCAGGCCGAGGGAAGACGAGCAGTACTTC; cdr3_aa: CASSPGRPREDEQYF
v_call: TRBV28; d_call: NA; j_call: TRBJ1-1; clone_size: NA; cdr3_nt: TGTGCCAGCAGTCCCTCAGGGGTAACTGAAGCTTTCTTT; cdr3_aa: CASSPSGVTEAFF
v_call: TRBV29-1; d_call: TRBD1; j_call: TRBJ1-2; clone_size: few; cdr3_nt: TGCAGCGTTGGCCCGGGACAGGGCTCTGGCTACACCTTC; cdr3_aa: CSVGPGQGSGYTF
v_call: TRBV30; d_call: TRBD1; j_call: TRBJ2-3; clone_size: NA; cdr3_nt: TGTGCCGGGGACAGTGTCAGCACAGATACGCAGTATTTT; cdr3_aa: CAGDSVSTDTQYF
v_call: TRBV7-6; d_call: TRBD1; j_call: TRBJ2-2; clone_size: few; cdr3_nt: TGTGCCAGCAGCTTACAAGGGGGCGCGAACACCGGGGAGCTGTTTTTT; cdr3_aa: CASSLQGGANTGELFF
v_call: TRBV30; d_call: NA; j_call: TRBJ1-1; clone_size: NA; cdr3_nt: TGTGCCTGGAACCGGGACTCATCGAGCACTGAAGCTTTCTTT; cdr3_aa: CAWNRDSSSTEAFF
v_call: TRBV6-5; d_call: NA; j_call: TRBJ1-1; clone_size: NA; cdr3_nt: TGTGCCAGCAGTTTCACAGGGAACACTGAAGCTTTCTTT; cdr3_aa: CASSFTGNTEAFF